This TCR beta chain was profiled in a study of blood T cell repertoires in COVID-19. Measured with immunoSEQ multiplex PCR; TCRdb has only the in-frame clones, and not every one. The sample shows approximately 340,000 clones, approximately 82% of them seen only once. In germline, CDR1 is MNHEY, CDR2 SVGEGT. CDR3 length: 14 amino acids. V was trimmed by 6 bases and J by 2 bases, leaving 14 bases between them. This sequence was found in a man between 25 and 39 years old with active or convalescent COVID-19. This chain links TRBV6-2 or TRBV6-3 with TRBJ2-7; tentatively, D is TRBD2 (6 bases). The material sequenced was peripheral blood. This CDR3 is CASSTVTGAYEQYF. In nucleotides, the CDR3 is TGTGCCAGCAGCACAGTGACGGGAGCCTACGAGCAGTACTTC.